These 17 T cell receptor beta chains were all obtained from the same sample, sequenced in a study of metastatic and nonmetastatic thyroid tumors. All patients reached thyroid surgery having received no treatment beforehand. TCRdb re-analyzed the PCR reads using MiXCR. The data show more than 13,000 clones, less than 25% seen once. Sequencing used blood. The receptor source for this set is a female donor with papillary thyroid cancer or a benign thyroid nodule (not recorded which). Some clones in this sample may be carry-over from other donors' samples.

This clone was observed a single time. As DNA, the CDR3 is TGTGCCAGCAGCTTCGGGGTGGGAGCCTACGAGCAGTACTTC. This encodes CASSFGVGAYEQYF. The chain uses TRBV7-3 and TRBJ2-7; possible D gene TRBD2, 5 bases. Germline CDR1 reads SGHTA; CDR2 reads FQGTGA. The V and J ends lost 3 bases and 2 bases respectively, with 11 bases between them. This CDR3 spans 14 amino acids.

Many counts were recorded for this clone. The chain has TRBV19 and TRBJ2-1; maybe TRBD2 (5 bases). Germline assignment: CDR1 LNHDA and CDR2 SQIVND (reference sequence). V lost 4 bases to trimming and J lost 4 bases, with 8 bases between them. CDR3 length: 13 amino acids. CDR3 sequence reads: CASSTIAYNEQFF. The CDR3 DNA sequence: TGTGCCAGTAGTACGATAGCGTACAATGAGCAGTTCTTC.

This clone occurred many times. The chain combines TRBV20-1 with TRBJ2-2; a weak D match, TRBD2 (6 bases). V shed 2 bases and J shed 6 bases, with 19 bases lying between them. Germline assignment: CDR1 DFQATT and CDR2 SNEGSKA (reference sequence). CDR3 length equals 16 residues. In nucleotides, the CDR3 is TGCAGTGCTAGAACCCCACGGGGGACCCAAGCCGGGGAGCTGTTTTTT. It specifies CSARTPRGTQAGELFF.

This clone ranks as medium-sized. The chain is built from TRBV6-1 and TRBJ2-2; 8 bases agree with TRBD2. The length of the CDR3 is 16 residues. With V trimmed by 6 bases and J by 1 base, 7 bases remained unmatched. Looked up from germline, CDR1 is MNHNS and CDR2 is SASEGT. Here the CDR3 reads CASSQTSGGNTGELFF. In DNA form, the CDR3 reads TGTGCCAGCAGCCAAACTAGCGGAGGGAACACCGGGGAGCTGTTTTTT.

This rearrangement joins TRBV11-2 to TRBJ2-2; TRBD2 matches at 12 bases. CDR1 and CDR2 from the germline V gene are SGHAT and FQNNGV. The length of the CDR3 is 19 residues. J lost 2 bases, V lost 5 bases, and 12 bases had no gene match. CDR3 in amino acids: CASSIRLAGELVNTGELFF. The CDR3 DNA sequence: TGTGCCAGCAGCATACGACTAGCGGGGGAATTGGTTAACACCGGGGAGCTGTTTTTT.

For this clone: The germline gene is not matched at one end of the junction; a read error may be the cause. This chain joins TRBV6-1 and TRBJ2-7; D is unresolved. This CDR3 contains 16 residues. Per germline, CDR1 MNHNS and CDR2 SASEGT. Here the CDR3 reads CAGSPPLSVSSYEQYF. The DNA for the CDR3 is TGTGCCGGCAGTCCTCCTTTATCAGTATCCTCCTACGAGCAGTACTTC.

This clone counts as medium-sized. The rearrangement links TRBV7-9 to TRBJ2-7; 7 bases are shared with TRBD1. V lost 5 bases to trimming and J lost 0 bases; unmatched junction nucleotides: 10. Germline-derived CDR1 and CDR2 are SEHNR and FQNEAQ (reference sequence). The CDR3 contains 16 residues. The CDR3 protein is CASSRQGEGSSYEQYF. In nucleotides, the CDR3 is TGTGCCAGCAGCCGACAGGGCGAGGGCAGCTCCTACGAGCAGTACTTC. Based on the CDR3 plus reference TRBV7-9 and TRBJ2-7, the full variable domain is DTGVSQNPRHKITKRGQNVTFRCDPISEHNRLYWYRQTLGQGPEFLTYFQNEAQLEKSRLLSDRFSAERPKGSFSTLEIQRTEQGDSAMYLCASSRQGEGSSYEQYFGPGTRLTVT.

This chain connects TRBV12-3 or TRBV12-4 to TRBJ1-4; D remains unclear. The CDR3 totals 16 residues. With 10 bases removed from V and 0 bases from J, the gap between germline ends came to 18 bases. The CDR3 DNA is TGTGCCAACACCCTTAGGTGGGAGTCAACTAATGAAAAACTGTTTTTT. It specifies CANTLRWESTNEKLFF.

This clone came up a few times. The V and J genes are TRBV6-5 and TRBJ2-1; tentatively, D is TRBD2 (5 bases). The CDR3 spans 12 residues. The V gene lost 7 bases and the J gene lost 7 bases, with 11 bases spanning the gap. The germline V gene has CDR1 MNHEY and CDR2 SVGAGI. The CDR3 protein is CASNFGKNEQFF. The CDR3 DNA reads as TGTGCCAGCAATTTCGGGAAGAATGAGCAGTTCTTC.

This clone is medium-sized. The chain uses TRBV7-2 and TRBJ2-7, with D perhaps TRBD1 (5 bases). Germline CDR1 is SGHTA and CDR2 is FQGNSA. Trimming shortened V by 6 bases and J by 4 bases, and 10 bases separated the two germline ends. The CDR3 is 12 residues long. CDR3 in amino acids: CASSPGYYEQYF. The CDR3, as DNA: TGTGCCAGCAGTCCAGGGTATTACGAGCAGTACTTC.

Judged by abundance, this clone is medium-sized. The chain employs TRBV2 and TRBJ2-1; D may match TRBD1 or TRBD2 (5 bases each). Per germline, CDR1 SNHLY and CDR2 FYNNEI. Trimming shortened V by 6 bases and J by 5 bases, and 11 bases separated the two germline ends. The CDR3 runs to 13 residues. CDR3 in DNA: TGTGCCAGCAGGTGGGACGGTAACAATGAGCAGTTCTTC. Amino acids: CASRWDGNNEQFF.

This clone was counted at least ten times. Other DNA sequences in this sample translate to the same CDR3. For the CDR3, the DNA is TGCAGCGCGGCGGGACAGCCAAACACTGAAGCTTTCTTT. Translating gives CSAAGQPNTEAFF. V usage is TRBV29-1 and J usage is TRBJ1-1, with 7 positions matching TRBD1. The ends lost 7 bases at V and 2 bases at J; junction bases unmatched: 7. The CDR3 is 13 residues long. Germline V gene sequence: CDR1 SQVTM, CDR2 ANQGSEA. The full variable domain, completed using reference TRBV29-1 and TRBJ1-1, is SAVISQKPSRDICQRGTSLTIQCQVDSQVTMMFWYRQQPGQSLTLIATANQGSEATYESGFVIDKFPISRPNLTFSTLTVSNMSPEDSSIYLCSAAGQPNTEAFFGQGTRLTVV.

Ten or more counts support this clone. CDR3 bases: TGCAGTGCTAGAGATAGACAGGGTAGGAATACGCAGTATTTT. Encoded protein: CSARDRQGRNTQYF. The rearrangement links TRBV20-1 to TRBJ2-3; 7 positions match TRBD1. CDR3 size: 14 residues. Per germline, CDR1 DFQATT and CDR2 SNEGSKA (reference sequence). The ends lost 0 bases at V and 7 bases at J; junction bases unmatched: 7.

This clone appeared many times. The genes are TRBV20-1 and TRBJ1-3; 7 bases are shared with TRBD1. This CDR3 region has 14 residues. Germline V gene data show CDR1 as DFQATT and CDR2 as SNEGSKA (reference sequence). With V trimmed by 6 bases and J by 0 bases, 5 bases remained unmatched. In DNA form, the CDR3 reads TGCAGTGCAAGACAGGGCGGCTCTGGAAACACCATATATTTT. It codes for CSARQGGSGNTIYF.

Details on this clone: This sample also contains other DNA sequences that code for the same CDR3. The V and J genes are TRBV7-9 and TRBJ1-2, with 8 nucleotides matching TRBD1. Losses at the gene ends were 5 bases for V and 8 bases for J; bases not matched to a gene: 13. Germline V gene sequence: CDR1 SEHNR, CDR2 FQNEAQ (reference sequence). The CDR3 extends over 15 amino acids. CDR3 region: CASSHTFDRGHGYTF. CDR3 DNA sequence: TGTGCCAGCAGCCATACGTTCGACAGGGGTCACGGCTACACCTTC.

The rearrangement joins TRBV5-1 to TRBJ1-1; D gene unclear. The CDR3 is 15 amino acids. V lost 0 bases and J 0 bases, leaving 9 bases between the germline ends. The germline V gene has CDR1 SGHRS and CDR2 YFSETQ. The CDR3 loop is CASSLAGQLNTEAFF. The CDR3 DNA reads as TGCGCCAGCAGCTTGGCCGGGCAGCTGAACACTGAAGCTTTCTTT.

By frequency in the sample, this clone is medium-sized (0.01 to 0.1%). The rearrangement uses TRBV12-3 or TRBV12-4 and TRBJ2-2, with D tentatively TRBD2 (5 bases). The CDR3 covers 13 residues. The V end was cut by 8 bases, the J end by 6 bases, with 13 bases between. In DNA form, the CDR3 reads TGTGCCAGCCAATGGACTGGGGCCGGGGAGCTGTTTTTT. It is translated as CASQWTGAGELFF.